The 10 T cell receptor beta chains reported below all come from one sample, sequenced in a study of blood T cell repertoires in COVID-19. The table came from immunoSEQ multiplex PCR; TCRdb's copy has only in-frame clones and leaves some out. The sample holds approximately 220,000 clones; roughly 90% are singletons and the top ten take roughly 4%. The sample comprised PBMCs or T cells enriched from blood (not recorded which). Receptor source: a woman aged 30 to 39 who had been exposed to COVID-19.

The chain is built from TRBV19 and TRBJ1-1; a weak D match, TRBD1 (6 bases). In germline, CDR1 is LNHDA, CDR2 SQIVND (reference sequence). This CDR3 has 15 amino acids. V gave up 1 base and J gave up 5 bases, with 14 bases separating them. The CDR3 protein is CASSIATGGKTEAFF. The CDR3 DNA reads as TGTGCCAGTAGTATAGCGACAGGAGGAAAGACTGAAGCTTTCTTT.

This chain joins TRBV5-5 and TRBJ1-6; D call uncertain. CDR3 length equals 17 residues. Trimming removed 4 bases at V and 7 bases at J, with 21 bases between. Germline loops: CDR1 SGHKS, CDR2 YYEKEE (reference sequence). The CDR3 here is CASSPKQPTHWNSPLHF. The CDR3 region has the DNA TGTGCCAGCAGCCCGAAACAGCCAACCCATTGGAATTCACCCCTCCACTTT. The entire variable domain, with the rest obtained from reference TRBV5-5 and TRBJ1-6, is as follows: DAGVTQSPTHLIKTRGQQVTLRCSPISGHKSVSWYQQVLGQGPQFIFQYYEKEERGRGNFPDRFSARQFPNYSSELNVNALLLGDSALYLCASSPKQPTHWNSPLHFGNGTRLTVT.

The chain employs TRBV3-1 (or the pseudogene TRBV3-2) and TRBJ2-3, with TRBD2 matching over 8 bases. Germline CDR1 and CDR2: LGHDT and YNNKEL (reference sequence). Germline trimming cut 0 bases from V and 0 bases from J; bases unmatched to any gene: 2. The CDR3 is 16 amino acids. The CDR3 nucleotides are TGTGCCAGCAGCCAAGATGCGGGGGGCAGCACAGATACGCAGTATTTT. This encodes CASSQDAGGSTDTQYF.

This chain links TRBV4-2 with TRBJ2-7, with a weak D call TRBD1 (5 bases). This CDR3 region has 15 residues. V dropped 0 bases and J dropped 2 bases, with 11 bases sitting between them. Germline V gene data show CDR1 as LGHNA and CDR2 as YNFKEQ. The CDR3 region is CASSQDILTAYEQYF. DNA of the CDR3: TGTGCCAGCAGCCAAGATATTTTGACAGCCTACGAGCAGTACTTC.

This clone was recorded only once. The J gene is TRBJ2-7, the V gene TRBV20-1, with 9 bases lining up with TRBD2. Looked up from germline, CDR1 is DFQATT and CDR2 is SNEGSKA (reference sequence). The length of the CDR3 is 16 residues. Trimming took 3 bases from V and 2 from J; bases not matched to a gene: 11. DNA of the CDR3: TGCAGTGCTAGTTGGTCGCGGGGGGGCCTCCCCTACGAGCAGTACTTC. Translated, it gives CSASWSRGGLPYEQYF.

This clone has a single count. The genes are TRBV3-1 (or the pseudogene TRBV3-2) and TRBJ2-1; D is possibly TRBD2 (6 bases). The V gene's germline CDR1 is LGHDT and CDR2 YNNKEL (reference sequence). V lost 0 bases and J 0 bases, leaving 6 bases between the germline ends. This CDR3 has 15 amino acids. The CDR3 sequence: CASSQEGGSYNEQFF. The CDR3 DNA sequence: TGTGCCAGCAGCCAAGAGGGGGGCTCCTACAATGAGCAGTTCTTC.

This clone was seen only a few times. The V gene is TRBV6-5, the J gene TRBJ1-1, with a possible D match to TRBD1 (6 bases). This CDR3 is 13 amino acids long. The germline CDR1 and CDR2 sequences are MNHEY and SVGAGI. V dropped 6 bases and J dropped 2 bases, with 10 bases sitting between them. The chain's CDR3 is CASRKTGNTEAFF. CDR3 coding DNA: TGTGCCAGCAGGAAGACAGGCAACACTGAAGCTTTCTTT.

The J gene is TRBJ1-2, the V gene TRBV5-1; 9 bases line up with TRBD1. V shed 0 bases, J shed 6 bases, and the junction held 9 bases outside the gene matches. The CDR3 spans 16 residues. CDR1 and CDR2 from the germline V gene are SGHRS and YFSETQ. The CDR3: CASSLAGQGILDGYTF. As DNA, the CDR3 is TGCGCCAGCAGCTTGGCTGGACAGGGGATTCTGGATGGCTACACCTTC.

The rearrangement joins TRBV7-8 to TRBJ2-7, with 11 bases matching TRBD2. Trimming cost V 5 bases and J 3 bases; bases outside gene matches: 9. Germline V gene lookup returns CDR1 SGHVS and CDR2 FQNEAQ. CDR3 size: 16 residues. The CDR3 DNA sequence: TGTGCCAGCAGCCACGTACCTAGCGGGGGGAACTACGAGCAGTACTTC. Its protein is CASSHVPSGGNYEQYF.

V is TRBV4-2 and J is TRBJ1-2; the match to TRBD1 covers 7 bases. Germline assignment: CDR1 LGHNA and CDR2 YNFKEQ. The J segment lost 4 bases and the V segment lost 0 bases, leaving 11 bases of the junction unmatched. The CDR3 has 17 amino acids. CDR3 in DNA: TGTGCCAGCAGCCAAGAATTACACCCAGGGGGTGCCTATGGCTACACCTTC. Translation: CASSQELHPGGAYGYTF.